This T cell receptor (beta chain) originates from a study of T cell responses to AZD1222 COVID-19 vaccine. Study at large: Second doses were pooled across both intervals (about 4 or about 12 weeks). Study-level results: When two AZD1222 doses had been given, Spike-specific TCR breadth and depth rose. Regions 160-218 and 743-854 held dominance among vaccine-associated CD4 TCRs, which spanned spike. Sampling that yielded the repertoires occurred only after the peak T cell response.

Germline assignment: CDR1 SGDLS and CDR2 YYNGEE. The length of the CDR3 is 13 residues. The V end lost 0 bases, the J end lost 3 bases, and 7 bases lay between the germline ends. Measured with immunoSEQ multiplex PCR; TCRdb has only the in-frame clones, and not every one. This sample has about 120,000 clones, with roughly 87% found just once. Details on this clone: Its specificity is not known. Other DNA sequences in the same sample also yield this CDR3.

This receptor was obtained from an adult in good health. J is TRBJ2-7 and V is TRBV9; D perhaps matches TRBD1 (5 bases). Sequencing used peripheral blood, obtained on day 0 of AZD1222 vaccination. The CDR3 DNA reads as TGTGCCAGCAGCGTAGACGACAGCTACGAGCAGTACTTC. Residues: CASSVDDSYEQYF.